The clone carrying this T cell receptor (beta chain) has only a few counts. Its antigen is not known. This specimen comes from a study of T cells in localized non-small cell lung cancer. General study points: Heterogeneity is still possible, as just one tumor region was sequenced. Tumor showed lower T cell clonality than uninvolved adjacent lung, where it was highest.

The repertoire was sequenced with immunoSEQ multiplex PCR; TCRdb's copy has only in-frame clones and lacks some. The repertoire includes a few thousand clones, roughly 22% of them detected once, and around 12% sits in the top ten. The sequencing here drew on lung tumor tissue, taken before any cancer treatment. The receptor comes from a male donor older than 55 with stage II lung adenocarcinoma.

The CDR3 here is CASRDTAGNTIYF. The CDR3 DNA is TGTGCCAGCAGGGACACAGCTGGAAACACCATATATTTT. The chain links TRBV9 to TRBJ1-3; possible D gene TRBD1, 5 bases. Trimming left V 5 bases short and J 2 bases short, with 8 bases between. The CDR3 covers 13 residues. Germline CDR1 reads SGDLS; CDR2 reads YYNGEE.